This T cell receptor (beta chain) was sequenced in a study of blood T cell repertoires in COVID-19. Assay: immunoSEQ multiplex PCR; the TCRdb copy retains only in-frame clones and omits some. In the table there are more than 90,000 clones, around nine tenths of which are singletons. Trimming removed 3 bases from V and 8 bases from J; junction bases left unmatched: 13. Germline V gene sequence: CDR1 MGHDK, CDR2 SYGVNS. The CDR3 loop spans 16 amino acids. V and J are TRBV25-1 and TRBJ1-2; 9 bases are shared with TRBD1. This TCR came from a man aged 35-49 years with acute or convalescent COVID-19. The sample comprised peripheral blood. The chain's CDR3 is CASSEGDRVRRRGYTF. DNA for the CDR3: TGTGCCAGCAGTGAGGGGGACAGGGTTCGACGTCGGGGCTACACCTTC.